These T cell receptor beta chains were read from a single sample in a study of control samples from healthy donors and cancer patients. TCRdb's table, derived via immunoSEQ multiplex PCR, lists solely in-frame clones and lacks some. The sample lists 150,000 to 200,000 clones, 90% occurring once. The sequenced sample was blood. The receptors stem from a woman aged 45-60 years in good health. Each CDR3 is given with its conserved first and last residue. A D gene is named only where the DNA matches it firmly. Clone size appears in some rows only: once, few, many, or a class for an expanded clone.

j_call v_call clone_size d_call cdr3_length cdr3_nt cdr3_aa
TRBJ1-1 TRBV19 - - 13 TGTGCCAGTCTAGCCAGGCCAAACACTGAAGCTTTCTTT CASLARPNTEAFF
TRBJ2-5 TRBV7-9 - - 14 TGTGCCAGCAGCTTAGTATCCGGGTTTGAGACCCAGTACTTC CASSLVSGFETQYF
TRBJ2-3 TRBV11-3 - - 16 TGTGCCAGCAGCTTAGTATCCGCAACCAACACAGATACGCAGTATTTT CASSLVSATNTDTQYF
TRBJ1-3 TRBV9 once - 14 TGTGCCAGCAGCGCGCGTACCTCTGGAAACACCATATATTTT CASSARTSGNTIYF
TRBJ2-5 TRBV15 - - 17 TGTGCCACCAGCATCCGTCTCTACGACCAGGCGAGGGAGACCCAGTACTTC CATSIRLYDQARETQYF
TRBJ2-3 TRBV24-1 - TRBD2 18 TGTGCCACCAGTGATACCCGGACTAGCGGGAGGGCCACAGATACGCAGTATTTT CATSDTRTSGRATDTQYF
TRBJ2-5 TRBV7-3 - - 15 TGTGCCAGCAGCTTGGGGGCCTCACCTCAGGGGACCCAGTACTTC CASSLGASPQGTQYF
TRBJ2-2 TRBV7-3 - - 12 TGTGCCAGCAGCGCCGGGACCGGGGAGCTGTTTTTT CASSAGTGELFF
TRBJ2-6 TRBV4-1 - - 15 TGCGCCAGCAGCCAAGAAGTCTCTGGGGCCAACGTCCTGACTTTC CASSQEVSGANVLTF
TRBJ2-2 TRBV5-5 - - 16 TGTGCCAGCAGCTTGGTGGGGAGGCCTGACACCGGGGAGCTGTTTTTT CASSLVGRPDTGELFF
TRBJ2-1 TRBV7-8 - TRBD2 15 TGTGCCAGCAGCTTAGGGGCGGGAGGGTTGAATGAGCAGTTCTTC CASSLGAGGLNEQFF
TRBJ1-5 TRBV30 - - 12 TGTGCCTGGAGTCGGGGATTGGAGCCCCAGCATTTT CAWSRGLEPQHF
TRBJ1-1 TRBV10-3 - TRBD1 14 TGTGCCACCGGGGGACAGGGAAGTTTAGGTGAAGCTTTCTTT CATGGQGSLGEAFF
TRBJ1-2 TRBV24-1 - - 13 TGTGCCACCAGTGATGGGGGGGGGTATGGCTACACCTTC CATSDGGGYGYTF
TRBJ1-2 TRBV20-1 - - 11 TGCAGTACAGGGTCTGTAGGTGGCTACACCTTC CSTGSVGGYTF
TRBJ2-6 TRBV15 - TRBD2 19 TGTGCCACCAGTCCGGGAGGGTCGGGGTATTGGAGTGGGGCCAACGTCCTGACTTTC CATSPGGSGYWSGANVLTF
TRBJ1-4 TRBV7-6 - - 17 TGTGCCAGCAGCTTAGCGGCTTGGCCTGCAACTAATGAAAAACTGTTTTTT CASSLAAWPATNEKLFF
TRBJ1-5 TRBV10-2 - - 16 TGCGCCAGCAGTGAGTCGCCGGGGAATAGCAATCAGCCCCAGCATTTT CASSESPGNSNQPQHF
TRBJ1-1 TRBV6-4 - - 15 TGTGCCAGCAGTGACGGCTTGCAGTTAAACACTGAAGCTTTCTTT CASSDGLQLNTEAFF
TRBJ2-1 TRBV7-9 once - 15 TGTGCCAGCAGCTTAGTGCAGAGTAACTACAATGAGCAGTTCTTC CASSLVQSNYNEQFF
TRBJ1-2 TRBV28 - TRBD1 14 TGTGCCTCCCGGGACAGCACCACTAACTATGGCTACACCTTC CASRDSTTNYGYTF
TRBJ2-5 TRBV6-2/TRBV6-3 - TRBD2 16 TGTGCCAGCAGTTACTTCGGCGGGAGTGTTATAGAGACCCAGTACTTC CASSYFGGSVIETQYF
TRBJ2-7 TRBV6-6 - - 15 TGTGCCAGCAGGTTTAGGGACTTCTCCTCCTACGAGCAGTACTTC CASRFRDFSSYEQYF
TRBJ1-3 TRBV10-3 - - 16 TGTGCCATCAGTGAGTCGGGGCCGGCGGCTGGAAACACCATATATTTT CAISESGPAAGNTIYF
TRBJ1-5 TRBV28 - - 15 TGTGCCAGCAGTTTAGACGGAAACCTCAATCAGCCCCAGCATTTT CASSLDGNLNQPQHF
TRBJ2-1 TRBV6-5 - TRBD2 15 TGTGCCAGCAGGGGGGGGGACGGTACCTACAATGAGCAGTTCTTC CASRGGDGTYNEQFF
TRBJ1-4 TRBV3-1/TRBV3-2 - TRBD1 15 TGTGCCAGCAGCCCAGGGGGTGTAACTAATGAAAAACTGTTTTTT CASSPGGVTNEKLFF
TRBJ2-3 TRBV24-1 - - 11 TGTGCCACCACGTCAGCAGATACGCAGTATTTT CATTSADTQYF
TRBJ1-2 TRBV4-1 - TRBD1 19 TGCGCCAGCAGCCAAGATTTTGGGGGACAGGGGGCCTCCGGACGGGGCTACACCTTC CASSQDFGGQGASGRGYTF
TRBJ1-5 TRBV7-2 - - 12 TGTGCCAGCAGCTCGGGGGGGCGGCCCCAGCATTTT CASSSGGRPQHF
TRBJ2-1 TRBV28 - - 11 TGTGCCAGCAGTACCTACAATGAGCAGTTCTTC CASSTYNEQFF
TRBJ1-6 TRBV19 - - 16 TGTGCCAGTACCTACTCCTACCGGCAGGGCCGTTCACCCCTCCACTTT CASTYSYRQGRSPLHF
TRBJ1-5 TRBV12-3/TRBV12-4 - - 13 TGTGCCAGCAGCCGGCAGGGGTTTCAGCCCCAGCATTTT CASSRQGFQPQHF
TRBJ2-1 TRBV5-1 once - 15 TGCGCCAGCAGCTTAATGGAGGGTCCGACGGATGAGCAGTTCTTC CASSLMEGPTDEQFF
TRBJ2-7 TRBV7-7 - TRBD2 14 TGTGCTAGCAGCCAGACTAGCGGGAGTTACGAGCAGTACTTC CASSQTSGSYEQYF
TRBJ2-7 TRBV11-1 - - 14 TGTGCCAGCAGCCCCTGGGACAACTCCTACGAGCAGTACTTC CASSPWDNSYEQYF
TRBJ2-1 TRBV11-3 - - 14 TGTGCCAGCAGCTTAAGCCTGAAAAACAATGAGCAGTTCTTC CASSLSLKNNEQFF
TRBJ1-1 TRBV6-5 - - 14 TGTGCCAGCACCAAAGACAACCAGAACACTGAAGCTTTCTTT CASTKDNQNTEAFF
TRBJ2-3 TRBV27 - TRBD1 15 TGTGCCAGCAGTTTAAGGGACAGGGGACCAGATACGCAGTATTTT CASSLRDRGPDTQYF
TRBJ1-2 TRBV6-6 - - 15 TGTGCCAGCAGTTACTCCGGGGCATCTAACTATGGCTACACCTTC CASSYSGASNYGYTF
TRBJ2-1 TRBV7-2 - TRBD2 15 TGTGCCAGCAGCTTACGACTAGCGGGAGTCAATGAGCAGTTCTTC CASSLRLAGVNEQFF
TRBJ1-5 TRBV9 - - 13 TGTGCCAGCAGCGTAGCGGTTGACCAGCCCCAGCATTTT CASSVAVDQPQHF
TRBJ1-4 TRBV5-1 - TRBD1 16 TGCGCCAGCAGCCGGGACAGACCAGGACAAGATGAAAAACTGTTTTTT CASSRDRPGQDEKLFF
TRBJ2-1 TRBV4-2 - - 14 TGTGCCAGCAGCCAAGATCCCTCAGAGAATGAGCAGTTCTTC CASSQDPSENEQFF
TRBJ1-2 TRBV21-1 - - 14 TGTGCCAGCAGCAAAGTCTCAGGGGGCGACGGCTACACCTTC CASSKVSGGDGYTF
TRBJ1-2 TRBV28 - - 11 TGTGCCAGCAGCCTCCGTTATGGCTACACCTTC CASSLRYGYTF
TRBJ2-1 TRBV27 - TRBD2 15 TGTGCCACCAGATTAGCGGGGAGCTCCTACAATGAGCAGTTCTTC CATRLAGSSYNEQFF
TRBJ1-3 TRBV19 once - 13 TGTGCCTCTTACGTCAGGTCCTCGAACACCATATATTTT CASYVRSSNTIYF
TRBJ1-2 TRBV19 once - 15 TGTGCCAGTATGGGGCGATATCTAAGGGTCTATGGCTACACCTTC CASMGRYLRVYGYTF
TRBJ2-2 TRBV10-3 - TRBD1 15 TGTGCCATCAGTGTAAGACAGGGGGAGACCGGGGAGCTGTTTTTT CAISVRQGETGELFF
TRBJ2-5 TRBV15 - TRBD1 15 TGTGCCACCAGCGTCAACAGGGGGCAGCAAGAGACCCAGTACTTC CATSVNRGQQETQYF
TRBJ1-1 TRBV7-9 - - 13 TGTGCCAGCAGCTGGCCGGGGAGGTCTGAAGCTTTCTTT CASSWPGRSEAFF
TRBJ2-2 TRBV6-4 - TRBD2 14 TGTGCCAGCAGTGAAGCGGGGGAAGTCGGGGAGCTGTTTTTT CASSEAGEVGELFF